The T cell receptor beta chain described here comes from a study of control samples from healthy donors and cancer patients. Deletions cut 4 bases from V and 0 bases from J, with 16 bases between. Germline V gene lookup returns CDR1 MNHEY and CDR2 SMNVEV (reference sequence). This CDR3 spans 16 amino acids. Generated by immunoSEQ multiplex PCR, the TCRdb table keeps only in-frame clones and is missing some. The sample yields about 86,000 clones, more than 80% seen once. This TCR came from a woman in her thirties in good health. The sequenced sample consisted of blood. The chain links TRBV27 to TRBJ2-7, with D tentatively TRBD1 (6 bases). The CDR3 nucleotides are TGTGCCAGCAGTTCCCAGGGGCCCCCATACTCCTACGAGCAGTACTTC. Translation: CASSSQGPPYSYEQYF.